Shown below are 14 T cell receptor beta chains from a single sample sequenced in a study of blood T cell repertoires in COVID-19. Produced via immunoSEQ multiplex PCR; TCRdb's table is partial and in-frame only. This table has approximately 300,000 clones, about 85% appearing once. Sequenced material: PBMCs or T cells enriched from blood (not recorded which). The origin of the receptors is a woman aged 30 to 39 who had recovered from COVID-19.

For the CDR3, the DNA is TGTGCCAGCAGCCCCCCAGGGGTCGGCTACGAGCAGTACTTC. It specifies CASSPPGVGYEQYF. The chain is built from TRBV5-5 and TRBJ2-7, with D perhaps TRBD1 (6 bases). Trimming stripped 4 bases from V and 3 bases from J, with 14 bases between. This CDR3 has 14 amino acids. CDR1 and CDR2 from the germline V gene are SGHKS and YYEKEE (reference sequence).

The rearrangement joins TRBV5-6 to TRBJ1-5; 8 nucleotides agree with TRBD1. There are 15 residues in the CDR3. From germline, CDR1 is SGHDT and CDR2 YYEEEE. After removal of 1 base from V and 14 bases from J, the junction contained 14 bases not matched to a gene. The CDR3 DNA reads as TGTGCCAGCAGCTTGTACAGGACAGGGCCATATACTAAGCATTTT. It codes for CASSLYRTGPYTKHF.

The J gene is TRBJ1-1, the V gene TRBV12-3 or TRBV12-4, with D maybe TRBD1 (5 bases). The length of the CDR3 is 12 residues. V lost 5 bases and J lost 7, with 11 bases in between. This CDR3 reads CASSTRQLEAFF. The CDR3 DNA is TGTGCCAGCAGTACACGACAGCTTGAAGCTTTCTTT.

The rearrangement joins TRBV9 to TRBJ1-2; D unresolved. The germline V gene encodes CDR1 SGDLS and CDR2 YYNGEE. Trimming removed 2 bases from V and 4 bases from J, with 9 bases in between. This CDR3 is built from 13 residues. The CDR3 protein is CASSVRGGYGYTF. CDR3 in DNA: TGTGCCAGCAGCGTTCGGGGTGGCTATGGCTACACCTTC.

CDR3 sequence reads: CASSPNQGDEQFF. For the CDR3, the DNA is TGTGCCAGCAGCCCTAACCAGGGCGATGAGCAGTTCTTC. The chain uses TRBV7-2 and TRBJ2-1; D is possibly TRBD1 (5 bases). Trimming pared 5 bases from V and 8 bases from J, leaving 13 bases between. This CDR3 region has 13 residues. Germline-derived CDR1 and CDR2 are SGHTA and FQGNSA.

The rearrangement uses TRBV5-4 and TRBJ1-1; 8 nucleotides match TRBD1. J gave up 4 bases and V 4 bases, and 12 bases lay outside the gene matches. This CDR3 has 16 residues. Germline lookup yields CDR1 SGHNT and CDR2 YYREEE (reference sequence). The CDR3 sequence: CASSPNAGGPITEAFF. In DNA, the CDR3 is TGTGCCAGCAGCCCAAACGCAGGGGGCCCTATCACTGAAGCTTTCTTT.

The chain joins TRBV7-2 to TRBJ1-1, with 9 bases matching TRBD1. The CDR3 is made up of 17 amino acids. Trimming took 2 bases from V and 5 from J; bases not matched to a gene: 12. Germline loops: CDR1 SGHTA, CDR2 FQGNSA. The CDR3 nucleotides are TGTGCCAGCAGCTTAACTGCTTCGGGACAGGGTAGAACTGAAGCTTTCTTT. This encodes CASSLTASGQGRTEAFF.

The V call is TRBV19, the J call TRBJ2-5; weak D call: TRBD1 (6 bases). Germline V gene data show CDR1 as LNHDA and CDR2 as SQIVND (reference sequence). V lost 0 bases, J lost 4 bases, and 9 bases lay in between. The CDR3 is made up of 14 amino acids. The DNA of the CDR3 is TGTGCCAGTAGTATAGACACAGGGAGAGAGACCCAGTACTTC. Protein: CASSIDTGRETQYF.

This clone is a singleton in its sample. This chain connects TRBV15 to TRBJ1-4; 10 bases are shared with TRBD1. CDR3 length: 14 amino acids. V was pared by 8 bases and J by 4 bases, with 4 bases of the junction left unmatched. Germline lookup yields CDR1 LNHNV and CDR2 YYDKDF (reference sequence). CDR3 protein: CATAGQGVNEKLFF. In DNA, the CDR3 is TGTGCCACCGCTGGACAGGGGGTTAATGAAAAACTGTTTTTT.

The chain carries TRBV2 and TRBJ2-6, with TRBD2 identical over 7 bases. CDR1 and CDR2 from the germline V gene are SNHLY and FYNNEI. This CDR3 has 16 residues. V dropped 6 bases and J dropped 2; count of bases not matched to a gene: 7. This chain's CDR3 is CASRAFLAAGANVLTF. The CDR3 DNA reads TGTGCCAGCAGAGCCTTTCTAGCGGCTGGGGCCAACGTCCTGACTTTC.

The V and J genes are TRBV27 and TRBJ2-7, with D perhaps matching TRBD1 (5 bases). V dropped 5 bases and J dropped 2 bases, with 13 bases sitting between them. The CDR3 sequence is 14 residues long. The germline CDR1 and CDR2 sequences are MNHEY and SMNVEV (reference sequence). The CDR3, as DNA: TGTGCCAGCAGTGCCCAGGGTAGTCCCTACGAGCAGTACTTC. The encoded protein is CASSAQGSPYEQYF.

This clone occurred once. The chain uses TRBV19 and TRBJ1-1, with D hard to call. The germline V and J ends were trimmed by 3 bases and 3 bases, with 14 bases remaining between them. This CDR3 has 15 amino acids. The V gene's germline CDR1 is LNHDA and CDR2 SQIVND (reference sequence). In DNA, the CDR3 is TGTGCCAGTAGTATTTGGGGAGTTGGGGACACTGAAGCTTTCTTT. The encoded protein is CASSIWGVGDTEAFF.

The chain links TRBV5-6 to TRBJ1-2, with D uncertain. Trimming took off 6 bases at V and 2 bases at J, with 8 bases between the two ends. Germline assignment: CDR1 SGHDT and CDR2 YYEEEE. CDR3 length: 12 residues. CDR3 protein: CASMMANYGYTF. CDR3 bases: TGTGCCAGCATGATGGCCAACTATGGCTACACCTTC. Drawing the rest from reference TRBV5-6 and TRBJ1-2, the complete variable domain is DAGVTQSPTHLIKTRGQQVTLRCSPKSGHDTVSWYQQALGQGPQFIFQYYEEEERQRGNFPDRFSGHQFPNYSSELNVNALLLGDSALYLCASMMANYGYTFGSGTRLTVV.

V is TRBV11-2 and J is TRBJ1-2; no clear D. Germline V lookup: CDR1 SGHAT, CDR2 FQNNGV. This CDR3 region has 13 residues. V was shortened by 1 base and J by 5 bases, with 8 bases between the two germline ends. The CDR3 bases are TGTGCCAGCAGCTTAGTTGGCGGGTATGGCTACACCTTC. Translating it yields CASSLVGGYGYTF.